This record concerns one TCR beta chain sequence. No cognate antigen has been identified for it. Per-base quality was not reported, and no clone a single base away is much larger than it. Trimming removed 2 bases from V and 3 bases from J; the gene matches leave 7 bases unexplained. Reading the germline V gene gives CDR1 SGHTA and CDR2 FQGTGA. From the cysteine up to the phenylalanine, the CDR3 has a length of 16 residues. Only the CDR3 DNA is retained, 48 bases long and in frame from the first base. This specimen's time point label, per the study, means: about 28 days (+/-7) after the second vaccine dose. AZD1222 recipients given second doses at about 4 weeks or at about 12 weeks were pooled, since spike-specific TCR depth and breadth were not found to differ between the two schedules. Vaccinee samples were obtained from the UK trials COV001 and COV002, which included a single-blind randomized controlled phase 2/3 trial of AZD1222 (ChAdOx1 nCoV-19) in healthy adults. Trial participant PBMC samples were collected at day 0 and day 28 after the second dose for TCRbeta chain sequencing.

These data are taken from a study of T cell responses to AZD1222 COVID-19 vaccine (dated by TCRdb to about 2021). Context from the whole study: TCR sequencing was performed for roughly 240 trial participants, of whom around 200 were given two doses of AZD1222 and roughly 25 were given two doses of MenACWY control vaccine. Trial participants were enrolled by age into subgroups of 18-55, 56-69 and 70-plus years, and approximately 150, 30 and 60 TCR-sequenced participants, respectively, were included in these subgroups. Study-wide conclusions, independent of this receptor: Epitopes outside the regions mutated in the B.1.351 and B.1.1.7 variants were reportedly recognized by nearly half of the unique spike-specific TCRs. After two AZD1222 doses, both the breadth and the depth of spike-specific TCRs were significantly higher than at day 0 and than in MenACWY recipients. Most participants were white British and females outnumbered males, and the authors suggested that clonal diversity may have been underestimated. Vaccine-associated CD4 TCRs spanned the whole spike protein, with dominant responses in regions 160-218 and 743-854. The 56-69-year group was small, and its depth increase did not reach significance, likely because of low power. Because no day 14 peak-response samples were available, the repertoires could be characterized only after the peak T cell response. Conclusions about previously exposed vaccinees were limited because only six AZD1222 recipients were SARS-CoV-2 seropositive at baseline.

The CDR3 regions of human TCRbeta chains were subjected to immunosequencing. The authors' analysis ran thus. Repertoire TCRs were checked for matches against a reference library of SARS-CoV-2-specific TCRs that had been generated using the MIRA antigen-specificity platform. Breadth meant the fraction of unique TCRs that were SARS-CoV-2-associated, whereas depth meant the fraction of total T cells that were SARS-CoV-2-associated. Each spike-specific TCR was assigned to its reactive spike region and to a CD4 or CD8 class using the MIRA data. Log10-transformed breadth and depth values were compared by one-way ANOVA with Sidak's multiple comparisons tests. The immuneACCESS repertoire file appears here via TCRdb, limited to in-frame rearrangements. These files lack a portion of the clones; in checked studies, under half of the deficit traces to unresolved V genes, and the cause of the others is not known. V and J calls plus clone size are reproduced from that table; the DNA served to infer D and trimming. In this sample the table shows 85,000 to 90,000 clones, roughly 89% of which occur a single time. The ten top clones hold approximately 5.3% of the sample.

The input for sequencing was peripheral blood, taken 28 days after the second AZD1222 dose. This TCR derives from an adult who received the AZD1222 COVID-19 vaccine. The rearrangement combines TRBV7-3 with TRBJ2-3, and 8 junction bases match TRBD2. CDR3 reads: CASSLPGLAKTDTQYF. The DNA is as follows: TGTGCCAGCAGCTTACCAGGACTAGCTAAAACAGATACGCAGTATTTT.